Below, one TCR beta chain is given with its context. Its specificity is not known. Germline V lookup: CDR1 SQVTM, CDR2 ANQGSEA. Between the trimmed V and J ends, which lost 4 bases and 1 base, there was a span of 17 bases. CDR3 length equals 16 residues. This entry belongs to a study of persistence of HIV-infected CD4 T cells. General study points: TCRbeta richness was lower in CMV- and Gag-responding cells than in anti-CD3/anti-CD28-responding cells. Proviral oligoclonality tracked with TCR oligoclonality within the same sorted cells.

Sequencing used immunoSEQ version 4 in survey mode. Sequenced by immunoSEQ multiplex PCR; TCRdb stores in-frame clones only, minus some. In the table there are more than 30,000 clones, roughly 82% of which are singletons. The stimulus was an HIV-1 Gag 15-mer peptide pool, 0.95 to 1 ug/peptide/mL. Memory cells lacking CD40L and CD69 with high CD45RO were sorted. CD4+ T cell counts exceeded 400 cells/uL; CMV serology was positive. V gene TRBV29-1 combines with J gene TRBJ1-5; D is unclear. The sequence came from an adult woman with HIV who was CMV-seropositive. The sequencing used CD4+ T cells sorted from PBMCs after roughly 17-hour stimulation, collected from a patient who received antiretroviral therapy. The CDR3 DNA is TGCAGCGTTGGGCCCGGGCCGAAAGGGAGCAATCAGCCCCAGCATTTT. Amino acid sequence: CSVGPGPKGSNQPQHF. Variable domain in full (rest from reference TRBV29-1 and TRBJ1-5): SAVISQKPSRDICQRGTSLTIQCQVDSQVTMMFWYRQQPGQSLTLIATANQGSEATYESGFVIDKFPISRPNLTFSTLTVSNMSPEDSSIYLCSVGPGPKGSNQPQHFGDGTRLSIL.